These 3 T cell receptor beta chains were all obtained from the same sample, sequenced in a study of blood T cell repertoires in COVID-19. Here immunoSEQ multiplex PCR was the method, and the copy in TCRdb shows in-frame clones only, minus some. Of 200,000 to 250,000 clones in the sample, roughly 75% are singletons; the top ten hold less than 6%. Sequencing was carried out using peripheral blood. These receptors were collected from a woman aged 70-85 years with acute or convalescent COVID-19.

The chain combines TRBV5-1 with TRBJ2-1; 8 bases map to TRBD2. CDR3 length: 16 residues. The germline gives CDR1 SGHRS, CDR2 YFSETQ. V trimming: 0 bases; J trimming: 4 bases; junction bases outside the gene matches: 6. The CDR3 protein is CASSLGAGEGYNEQFF. In DNA, the CDR3 is TGCGCCAGCAGCTTGGGAGCGGGAGAAGGGTACAATGAGCAGTTCTTC. The full variable domain, rest sourced from reference TRBV5-1 and TRBJ2-1, is KAGVTQTPRYLIKTRGQQVTLSCSPISGHRSVSWYQQTPGQGLQFLFEYFSETQRNKGNFPGRFSGRQFSNSRSEMNVSTLELGDSALYLCASSLGAGEGYNEQFFGPGTRLTVL.

This clone was detected only once. The chain carries TRBV12-3 or TRBV12-4 and TRBJ1-2, with no clear D. Trimming removed 3 bases at V and 2 bases at J, with 7 bases between. The CDR3 is 13 amino acids. CDR3 bases: TGTGCCAGCAGTTTGGGCAGCAACTATGGCTACACCTTC. Amino acids: CASSLGSNYGYTF.

The genes are TRBV2 and TRBJ2-7; perhaps TRBD1 as D (5 bases). CDR3 length: 14 residues. Germline V lookup: CDR1 SNHLY, CDR2 FYNNEI. Trimming cost V 6 bases and J 3 bases, with 15 bases left between them. The CDR3 DNA sequence: TGTGCCAGCAGCTGGGGCAGCTCCTTCTACGAGCAGTACTTC. Translation: CASSWGSSFYEQYF.